One and the same sample provided the 3 T cell receptor beta chains below, sequenced in a study of blood T cells in healthy people across ages. Using a J-beta primer mix together with a sample-barcoded 5' primer, a second PCR was run for roughly 6 to 12 cycles. In TCRdb, the 5' RACE reads were re-called with MiXCR into one record per CDR3 protein. This sample has about a million distinct CDR3 sequences, with approximately 49% found just once. The sequencing input was blood. The receptor set was obtained from a young man in good health.

The chain is built from TRBV4-1 and TRBJ1-5; the D gene is possibly TRBD1 (6 bases). Germline V gene sequence: CDR1 MGHRA, CDR2 YSYEKL. Trimming shortened V by 2 bases and J by 2 bases, and 10 bases separated the two germline ends. The CDR3 loop spans 15 amino acids. This CDR3 reads CASSQQGMGNQPQHF. CDR3 sequence (DNA): TGCGCCAGCAGCCAACAGGGGATGGGCAATCAGCCCCAGCATTTT.

This clonotype was seen a few times. The chain links TRBV7-9 to TRBJ1-2; a possible D gene is TRBD1 (5 bases). The ends were cut back, 4 bases at V and 1 base at J, with 13 bases in the middle. Germline CDR1 reads SEHNR; CDR2 reads FQNEAQ (reference sequence). This CDR3 region has 15 residues. The CDR3: CASSSSRDLNYGYTF. In nucleotides, the CDR3 is TGTGCCAGCAGCTCCTCAAGGGACCTTAACTATGGCTACACCTTC.

The V gene is TRBV7-2, the J gene TRBJ2-7; tentative D call: TRBD1 (6 bases). The ends were cut back, 1 base at V and 1 base at J, with 17 bases in the middle. The germline CDR1 and CDR2 sequences are SGHTA and FQGNSA. The length of the CDR3 is 17 residues. Here the CDR3 DNA reads TGTGCCAGCAGCTTAGATCTTTGGGGGCTAAGGTCCTACGAGCAGTACTTC. It encodes CASSLDLWGLRSYEQYF.